This T cell receptor (beta chain) came from a study of shared clonotypes between healthy human individuals (dated by TCRdb to the early 2020s). Study-wide context: Two women and three men aged 18 to 49 years were included in the cohort. To increase sequencing depth and limit assay-specific biases, TCR repertoire library preparation and sequencing were carried out by different laboratories using diverse techniques. For each donor, CD4 naive and CD4 memory were each given three plates, CD8 naive was given two plates, and CD8 memory was given one plate. Each donor's leukapheresis produced roughly between roughly 0.85 and 10 billion PBMCs. To estimate repertoire size and how much clonotypes are shared between individuals, the study performed deep sequencing of blood TCR repertoires from about five healthy adults. General findings and caveats noted by the study authors: The small number of donors limited the genetic and exposure-history diversity represented. Approximately 5% of naive CD4, 3.5% of naive CD8, roughly 2.5% of memory CD4, and around 0.4% of memory CD8 clonotypes were shared across several donors. Sampling was limited to blood, and TCR repertoires in tissue likely differ from TCR repertoires in blood. Even with the large sequencing depth, rarefaction of the sorted-subset datasets indicated that sequencing was incomplete. Clonotypes shared by all four sorted-subset donors showed higher generation probabilities than non-shared clonotypes. Larger estimated clonotype richness was generally found for naive subsets than for memory subsets. Pairwise subsampling led to the expectation that sequencing depth would affect the degree of clonotype sharing among donors.

The donors were healthy, HIV-negative adults who had no recently reported acute infections or vaccinations. All donors were Caucasian adults living in Nashville, Tennessee, USA. Magnetic negative selection was used to enrich CD4+ T cells, after which naive cells were positively selected on CD45RA and the negative fraction became the memory subset. After blood collection by leukapheresis, PBMCs were isolated using Ficoll-Histopaque density gradient centrifugation and then cryopreserved in the vapor phase of liquid nitrogen. Purity and quantity of every magnetically sorted T cell population were checked by analytical flow cytometry. Genomic DNA was isolated from every sorted fraction and measured by UV absorbance on a Nanodrop 2000c. V lost 5 bases and J lost 1 base, and the count of bases not matched to a germline gene is 3. Based on the germline V gene (reference sequence), the CDR1 and CDR2 sequences are SGHNT and YYREEE. The CDR3 has 14 amino acids, counting the end cysteine and phenylalanine. The kept DNA is CDR3 alone, 42 bases in frame from the first base.

Notes on this clone: This clone's antigen is unknown. Base qualities are not at hand, and no much larger clone is one base apart.

TCR CDR3 regions were amplified from genomic DNA by multiplex PCR using the deep immunoSEQ assay. For each cell subset, the extracted genomic DNA was distributed evenly across all wells of several immunoSEQ 96-well plates, and each plate served as one replicate. For sorted subsets, 200 to 250 ng of genomic DNA, equivalent to 30,000 or so T cell genomes, went into each replicate PCR. Purified libraries were quantified with a Qubit 3.0 fluorometer, sized on a Bioanalyzer 2100, and re-quantified with the KAPA Library Quantification kit. Every immunoSEQ 96-well plate was sequenced on a dedicated single-read 150-cycle Illumina NextSeq 550 flow cell. The original methods were these. Because only junctional sequences without quality scores were contained in the immunoSEQ output, filtering matching that applied to full-length reads could not be performed. Sequences were annotated with PyIR, a Python wrapper for IgBLAST v1.9, using IMGT germline references to assign V/J genes and CDR3. Reads with weak V/J assignments (E-value above 1e-6), missing CDR3, stop codons, out-of-frame junctions, or ambiguous translated residues were removed. V3J clonotypes were defined as sequences sharing the same inferred V gene, J gene, and CDR3 amino acid sequence. The percentage overlap between two repertoires was calculated by dividing the number of shared unique clonotypes by the size of the smaller repertoire. Repertoire richness was assessed with RTK rarefaction, the Chao1 estimator, and Recon v2.1 estimates of unobserved clonotypes. Generation probabilities were computed with OLGA for all TCRbeta clonotypes obtained by the gDNA method from a few donors. As stored in TCRdb, this immuneACCESS dataset retains in-frame rearrangements with V and J assigned. A fraction of the clones does not appear; measured against another copy, unresolved V genes explain less than half of the discrepancy, and the remainder lacks a known reason. The V and J calls and clone size are taken from that table; D and trimming were inferred from the DNA. The table for this sample lists approximately 2.5 million clones; 85% to 95% of them were counted only once. Over 0.12% of the sample is taken by the ten largest.

Recombination linked TRBV5-4 to TRBJ1-1; 9 of the junction bases match TRBD1. This sequence was found in a man between 18 and 35 years old in good health. Material: naive CD4+ T cells sorted from blood. In light of the paper, this sample's cell subset or site label describes: CD45RA+ positively selected. The CDR3: CASRVQGANTEAFF. The sequence in DNA is TGTGCCAGCAGAGTACAGGGGGCGAACACTGAAGCTTTCTTT.